The entry below describes one TCR beta chain. Its matching antigen is unknown. This CDR3 contains 15 residues. Germline assignment: CDR1 SQVTM and CDR2 ANQGSEA. Trimming shortened V by 0 bases and J by 10 bases, and 22 bases separated the two germline ends. The data are from a study of tumor-infiltrating lymphocytes in primary liver carcinoma. As for the study in general: Spanning 30 to 69 years of age, the patients were men and women. Read depth, roughly 3.65 to 7.5 million productive TCRbeta reads, did not differ significantly between tissues. Notes on the study in general: Tumor samples exhibited a significantly greater top-250-clone fraction than blood samples (p = 0.039).

Unsorted bulk tissue (roughly 17-34 mg) underwent RNA and DNA co-extraction. TCR beta cDNA came from roughly 450 ng total RNA, primed with a constant-region primer. Construction of TCR beta libraries relied on three successive nested multiplex PCR rounds employing slightly modified ARM-PCR. Running 10 cycles apiece, the first two PCR rounds relied on TRBV1-TRBV30 forward primers together with a C-beta reverse primer. Via MiXCR, TCRdb re-called the multiplex PCR reads, giving one row per CDR3 protein. Of 75,000 to 80,000 distinct CDR3 sequences in the sample, about 75% were seen once. The receptor's source is a middle-aged man with primary liver carcinoma and hepatitis B virus infection. V is TRBV29-1 and J is TRBJ2-7; D may be TRBD2 (6 bases). Sequences were obtained from tumor-adjacent normal liver tissue. The CDR3 DNA is TGCAGCGTTGAAGAGGAACGGGACGGGAGCTACAAACAGTACTTC. Its translation is CSVEEERDGSYKQYF.